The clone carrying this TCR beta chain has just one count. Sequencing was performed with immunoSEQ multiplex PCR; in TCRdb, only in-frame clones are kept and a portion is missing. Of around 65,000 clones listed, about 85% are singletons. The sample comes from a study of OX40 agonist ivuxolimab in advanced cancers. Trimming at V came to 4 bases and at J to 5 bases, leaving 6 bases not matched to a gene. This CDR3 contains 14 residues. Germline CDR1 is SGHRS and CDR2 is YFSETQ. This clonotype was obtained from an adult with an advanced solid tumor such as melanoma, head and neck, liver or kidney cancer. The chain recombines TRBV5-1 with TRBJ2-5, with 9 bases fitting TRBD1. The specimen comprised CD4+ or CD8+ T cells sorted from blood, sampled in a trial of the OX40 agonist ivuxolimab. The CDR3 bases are TGCGCCAGCAGCGTAATGACAGGGGGGGAGACCCAGTACTTC. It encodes CASSVMTGGETQYF. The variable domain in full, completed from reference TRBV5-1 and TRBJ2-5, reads KAGVTQTPRYLIKTRGQQVTLSCSPISGHRSVSWYQQTPGQGLQFLFEYFSETQRNKGNFPGRFSGRQFSNSRSEMNVSTLELGDSALYLCASSVMTGGETQYFGPGTRLLVL.